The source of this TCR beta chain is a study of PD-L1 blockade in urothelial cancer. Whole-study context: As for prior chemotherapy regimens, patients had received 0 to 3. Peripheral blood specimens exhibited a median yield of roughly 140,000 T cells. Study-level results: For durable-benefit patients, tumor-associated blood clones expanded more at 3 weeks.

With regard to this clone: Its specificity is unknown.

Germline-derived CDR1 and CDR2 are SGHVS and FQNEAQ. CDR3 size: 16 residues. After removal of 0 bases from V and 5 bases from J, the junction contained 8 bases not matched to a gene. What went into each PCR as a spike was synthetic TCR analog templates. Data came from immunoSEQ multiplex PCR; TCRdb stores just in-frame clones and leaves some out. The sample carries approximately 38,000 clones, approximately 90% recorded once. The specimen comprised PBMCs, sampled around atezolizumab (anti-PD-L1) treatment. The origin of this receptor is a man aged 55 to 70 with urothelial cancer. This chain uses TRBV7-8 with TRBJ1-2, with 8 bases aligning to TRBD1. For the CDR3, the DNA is TGTGCCAGCAGCTTAGCGTCTATAGACAGGGGTTATGGCTACACCTTC. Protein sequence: CASSLASIDRGYGYTF. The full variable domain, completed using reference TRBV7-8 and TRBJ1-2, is GAGVSQSPRYKVAKRGQDVALRCDPISGHVSLFWYQQALGQGPEFLTYFQNEAQLDKSGLPSDRFFAERPEGSVSTLKIQRTQQEDSAVYLCASSLASIDRGYGYTFGSGTRLTVV.